This entry features one T cell receptor beta chain sequence. The target antigen is unknown. This specimen belongs to a study of OX40 agonist ivuxolimab in advanced cancers. Looking at the study overall: Antecedent anti-PD-1, anti-PD-L1 or anti-CTLA-4 therapy was permissible, with under 50% having received some. General observations from the study: No antigen was identified for the clonally expanded peripheral T cells. Dose levels from 0.1 to 3.0 mg/kg saw CD4+ and CD8+ blood T cells expand clonally by week 6.

V lost 6 bases to trimming and J lost 4 bases; unmatched junction nucleotides: 3. CDR3 size: 13 residues. The germline V gene encodes CDR1 ENHRY and CDR2 SYGVKD. TCRdb's copy holds only in-frame clones and misses some; the assay was immunoSEQ multiplex PCR. The sample holds about 67,000 clones, about 89% seen once. The material sequenced was CD4+ or CD8+ T cells sorted from blood, taken in a trial of the OX40 agonist ivuxolimab. The sequence came from an adult with an advanced solid tumor such as melanoma, head and neck, liver or kidney cancer. V is TRBV10-3 and J is TRBJ1-5, with 7 nucleotides matching TRBD1. This CDR3 reads CAISGTENQPQHF. The CDR3 nucleotides are TGTGCCATCAGCGGGACAGAGAATCAGCCCCAGCATTTT.